This note documents a single T cell receptor (beta chain) sequence. Here immunoSEQ multiplex PCR was the method, and the copy in TCRdb shows in-frame clones only, minus some. The sample holds tens of thousands of clones, approximately 90% seen once. The data derive from a study of OX40 agonist ivuxolimab in advanced cancers. The sequence was obtained from an adult with an advanced solid tumor such as melanoma, head and neck, liver or kidney cancer. Here the sequenced sample was CD4+ or CD8+ T cells sorted from blood, taken in a trial of the OX40 agonist ivuxolimab.

The CDR3 DNA reads TGTGCCAGTAGTGTTCTAGCCGGGACAGGGCCCTACGAGCAGTACTTC. Translating it yields CASSVLAGTGPYEQYF. This chain uses TRBV19 with TRBJ2-7; TRBD1 aligns across 9 bases. The germline CDR1 and CDR2 sequences are LNHDA and SQIVND (reference sequence). This CDR3 has 16 residues. Trimming cost V 5 bases and J 2 bases; bases outside gene matches: 10.